This T cell receptor (beta chain) stems from a study of PD-L1 blockade in urothelial cancer (TCRdb year 2017). Describing the broader study: Therapy was started around 2014 for all patients, and atezolizumab 1,200 mg was administered intravenously every 3 weeks. About nine tenths of the roughly 29 patients were identified as males with urothelial cancer of bladder origin, and a prior smoking history was reported by 18 of 29 patients. An ECOG performance status of 0 or 1 was recorded for the patients, and 0 to 3 prior chemotherapy regimens had been received by the patients. Blood samples were analyzed at two time points: 3 weeks after treatment start (second dose) and 6 weeks after treatment start. Blood samples gave a median of around 140,000 T cells and approximately 80,000 unique TCRs, with a median clonality of approximately 0.08. An exploratory multi-omic analysis was conducted of the somatic, immune and clinical correlates of response to PD-L1 blockade with atezolizumab in urothelial cancer. Pretreatment tumor samples, along with matched peripheral blood serially collected before and after atezolizumab treatment, were subjected to TCR sequencing. Progression-free survival longer than 6 months counted as durable clinical benefit, and TCR features were additionally tested against both progression-free and overall survival. Whole exome sequencing and RNA sequencing of pretreatment tumors were performed alongside TCR sequencing in the same patients. Durable clinical benefit was achieved by nine patients and was not achieved by 20 patients. Pretreatment blood TCR-seq was available for around 29 patients, at least one posttreatment blood collection was obtained for around 25 patients, and tumor TCR-seq was available for around 25 patients.

Broad study findings and their caveats: Small sample size (n of about 30) and many exploratory analyses mean the results are intended to be hypothesis-generating. Improved progression-free and overall survival was found to be associated with pretreatment peripheral blood TCR clonality below the median. Patients with durable benefit showed greater expansion of tumor-associated TCR clones in peripheral blood 3 weeks after starting treatment (n ≈ 21, p = 0.022).

A remark on this clone: The antigen it binds to is not known. There are no base qualities to consult, and no much larger clone falls within one base.

The meaning of the sample's time point label: pretreatment peripheral blood. The cohort comprised around 31 patients with locally advanced or metastatic urothelial carcinoma treated at Memorial Sloan Kettering on a trial protocol. Peripheral blood mononuclear cells were collected pretreatment and during treatment, with between 1 and 8 total time points obtained per patient. The Qiagen DNeasy Blood extraction kit was used to purify genomic DNA from total PBMCs and from tumor samples. PBMCs were collected pretreatment and during treatment, and were isolated and stored as previously described. Synthetic TCR analog templates were spiked into each PCR to estimate absolute template abundance from read counts. Using the immunoSEQ assay, TCRbeta CDR3 regions were amplified from genomic DNA with bias-controlled V and J gene primers. Rearranged TCRbeta segments were sequenced at approximately 20X coverage. In the paper's pipeline: Clustering was used to correct sequencing errors, and CDR3s were annotated against IMGT to assign V, D and J genes. Downstream analyses used only productive TCRbeta rearrangements, leaving out any out-of-frame or stop-codon sequences. Clonality was calculated as one minus the Shannon entropy normalized by the log of the number of unique productive sequences. Clones differing between time points or between blood and tumor were identified using Fisher's exact test with Benjamini-Hochberg correction, with an adjusted p below 0.01 applied as the threshold. The source is immuneACCESS, and TCRdb retained only in-frame sequences with V and J called. Part of the clones is not carried over; for the studies checked, unresolved V genes explain less than half of this, and the remainder is unexplained. The DNA gave D and trimming, while V, J and clone size come from that table. In this sample the table shows about 86,000 clones, more than 75% of which occur a single time. Approximately 14% of the sample lies in the top ten.

The receptor was isolated from a man aged 55 to 70 with urothelial cancer. This specimen was PBMCs, taken around atezolizumab (anti-PD-L1) treatment.

In nucleotide form, the sequence is TGCGCCAGCAGCTTAAGGAGCGGCCACTACTACGAGCAGTACTTC. This gives the protein CASSLRSGHYYEQYF. Recombination joined TRBV5-1 with TRBJ2-7, with a weak D call of TRBD2 (5 bases match). CDR1 and CDR2, looked up from the germline V gene, are SGHRS and YFSETQ. Trimming takes 2 bases from V and 3 bases from J, and the germline ends sit 15 bases apart. From the cysteine through the phenylalanine, the CDR3 covers 15 amino acids. Kept here is only the CDR3 DNA, which spans 45 bases and is read in frame from base 1. Where the CDR3 stops, the reference TRBV5-1 and TRBJ2-7 genes take over; the full variable domain is KAGVTQTPRYLIKTRGQQVTLSCSPISGHRSVSWYQQTPGQGLQFLFEYFSETQRNKGNFPGRFSGRQFSNSRSEMNVSTLELGDSALYLCASSLRSGHYYEQYFGPGTRLTVT.